One and the same sample provided the 20 T cell receptor beta chains below, sequenced in a study of shared clonotypes between healthy human individuals. The table came from immunoSEQ multiplex PCR; TCRdb's copy has only in-frame clones and leaves some out. The data show more than 1.2 million clones, roughly 98.5% seen once. Sample: naive CD4+ T cells sorted from blood. Subset specified: CD45RA+ positively selected. The receptors were sampled from a man younger than 45 in good health.

J is TRBJ1-2 and V is TRBV2; no definite D call. Per the germline V gene, CDR1 is SNHLY and CDR2 is FYNNEI. V shed 3 bases and J shed 8 bases, with 16 bases lying between them. The CDR3 has 14 amino acids. The CDR3 spells CASSELGPDSGYTF. The CDR3 coding sequence is TGTGCCAGCAGTGAGCTGGGCCCAGATTCGGGCTACACCTTC. Full variable domain (outside the CDR3, taken from reference TRBV2 and TRBJ1-2): EPEVTQTPSHQVTQMGQEVILRCVPISNHLYFYWYRQILGQKVEFLVSFYNNEISEKSEIFDDQFSVERPDGSNFTLKIRSTKLEDSAMYFCASSELGPDSGYTFGSGTRLTVV.

This clone was seen a single time. This chain joins TRBV18 and TRBJ2-1, with D maybe TRBD2 (6 bases). The V end was cut by 2 bases, the J end by 9 bases, with 14 bases between. The CDR3 covers 14 residues. Germline assignment: CDR1 KGHSH and CDR2 LQKENI. The CDR3 coding sequence is TGTGCCAGCTCACCAACTCCTAGCGAGAGTGAGCAGTTCTTC. Translating gives CASSPTPSESEQFF. The variable domain in full, completed from reference TRBV18 and TRBJ2-1, reads NAGVMQNPRHLVRRRGQEARLRCSPMKGHSHVYWYRQLPEEGLKFMVYLQKENIIDESGMPKERFSAEFPKEGPSILRIQQVVRGDSAAYFCASSPTPSESEQFFGPGTRLTVL.

The rearrangement links TRBV10-2 to TRBJ2-7; tentative D call: TRBD2 (5 bases). The CDR3 loop spans 13 amino acids. Germline CDR1 and CDR2: WSHSY and SAAADI. The germline V and J ends were trimmed by 5 bases and 8 bases, with 16 bases remaining between them. CDR3 coding DNA: TGCGCCAGCAGTCATATCAGCCGGGAAAAGCAGTACTTC. Translating gives CASSHISREKQYF.

The chain employs TRBV2 and TRBJ2-5; D might be TRBD1 or TRBD2, each matching 5 bases. CDR3 length: 15 amino acids. Looked up from germline, CDR1 is SNHLY and CDR2 is FYNNEI. V dropped 6 bases and J dropped 0 bases, with 14 bases sitting between them. The CDR3 spells CASSHLMGDQETQYF. Here the CDR3 DNA reads TGTGCCAGCAGCCACCTAATGGGGGACCAAGAGACCCAGTACTTC.

This clone has just one count. The rearrangement links TRBV19 to TRBJ2-7, with D hard to call. Germline V gene data show CDR1 as LNHDA and CDR2 as SQIVND (reference sequence). The V gene lost 6 bases and the J gene lost 7 bases, with 19 bases spanning the gap. The CDR3 extends over 14 amino acids. The CDR3 protein is CASSPLGPLNEQYF. The CDR3 nucleotides read TGTGCCAGTAGCCCTTTGGGTCCCTTAAATGAGCAGTACTTC.

A remark on this clone: Other DNA sequences in the same sample also yield this CDR3. CDR3 loop: CASSLPSGTDTQYF. In nucleotides, the CDR3 is TGCGCCAGCAGCTTGCCTAGCGGCACAGATACGCAGTATTTT. This chain joins TRBV5-1 and TRBJ2-3, with D perhaps matching TRBD2 (6 bases). This CDR3 comprises 14 residues. V was cut by 1 base and J by 1 base, with 7 bases left in between. Germline values: CDR1 SGHRS, CDR2 YFSETQ.

The rearrangement links TRBV5-1 to TRBJ2-2; 9 bases align to TRBD2. CDR3 size: 16 residues. The V segment lost 4 bases and the J segment 3 bases; nucleotides outside the gene matches: 7. CDR1 SGHRS and CDR2 YFSETQ come from the germline V gene. The CDR3 is CASSPLAGTDTGELFF. The CDR3 coding sequence is TGCGCCAGCAGCCCGCTAGCGGGGACTGACACCGGGGAGCTGTTTTTT. The full variable domain, with the rest looked up from reference TRBV5-1 and TRBJ2-2, is KAGVTQTPRYLIKTRGQQVTLSCSPISGHRSVSWYQQTPGQGLQFLFEYFSETQRNKGNFPGRFSGRQFSNSRSEMNVSTLELGDSALYLCASSPLAGTDTGELFFGEGSRLTVL.

This chain connects TRBV7-2 to TRBJ2-7; 14 bases align to TRBD2. The CDR3 extends over 13 amino acids. Germline values: CDR1 SGHTA, CDR2 FQGNSA. V lost 5 bases and J lost 13; bases outside the gene matches: 7. For the CDR3, the DNA is TGTGCCAGCAGCCCCTGGACTAGCGGGAGGCGTTACTTC. As protein: CASSPWTSGRRYF.

On this clone itself: The same CDR3 is also encoded by other DNA sequences in this sample. The chain combines TRBV6-5 with TRBJ1-2; 9 bases are a match to TRBD1. The V segment lost 5 bases and the J segment 5 bases; nucleotides outside the gene matches: 3. Per the germline V gene, CDR1 is MNHEY and CDR2 is SVGAGI. The CDR3 has 13 amino acids. This CDR3 reads CASSRDRGYGYTF. In DNA, the CDR3 is TGTGCCAGCAGTCGCGACAGGGGGTATGGCTACACCTTC.

V gene TRBV5-1 combines with J gene TRBJ2-5; the match to TRBD1 covers 7 bases. The CDR3 spans 15 residues. Germline values: CDR1 SGHRS, CDR2 YFSETQ. V was pared by 4 bases and J by 4 bases, with 10 bases of the junction left unmatched. The CDR3 DNA sequence: TGCGCCAGCAGCATACGACAGGGCGGCGGAGAGACCCAGTACTTC. Protein sequence: CASSIRQGGGETQYF.

The chain links TRBV7-3 to TRBJ2-1; possible D gene TRBD2, 5 bases. V was pared by 8 bases and J by 0 bases, with 11 bases between. The CDR3 length is 14 residues. Germline V gene sequence: CDR1 SGHTA, CDR2 FQGTGA. Here the CDR3 reads CASAWAGSYNEQFF. Here the CDR3 DNA reads TGTGCCAGCGCCTGGGCGGGCTCCTACAATGAGCAGTTCTTC.

In DNA form, the CDR3 reads TGTGCCAGCAGCTTGCTTTATCGTCGGGGATTAGGAAACACCATATATTTT. This translates into CASSLLYRRGLGNTIYF. The rearrangement joins TRBV5-6 to TRBJ1-3; D unclear. Deletions cut 1 base from V and 4 bases from J, with 18 bases between. The CDR3 loop spans 17 amino acids. Germline CDR1 SGHDT, CDR2 YYEEEE.

The J gene is TRBJ2-3, the V gene TRBV11-2; the D is unclear. The CDR3 extends over 15 amino acids. The V gene lost 2 bases and the J gene lost 1 base, with 10 bases spanning the gap. Per the germline V gene, CDR1 is SGHAT and CDR2 is FQNNGV. CDR3 sequence: CASSLSPQGTDTQYF. CDR3 bases: TGTGCCAGCAGCTTAAGCCCCCAGGGCACAGATACGCAGTATTTT.

The chain links TRBV6-6 to TRBJ1-2; no definite D call. The germline gives CDR1 MNHNY, CDR2 SVGAGI (reference sequence). V was cut by 2 bases and J by 7 bases, with 8 bases left in between. The CDR3 has 12 residues. CDR3 in DNA: TGTGCCAGCAGTTACGGGGAGGGTGGCTACACCTTC. Translation gives CASSYGEGGYTF.

This chain links TRBV28 with TRBJ2-3, with a possible D match to TRBD2 (6 bases). CDR1 and CDR2 (germline): MDHEN, SYDVKM. This CDR3 has 16 amino acids. Deletions cut 7 bases from V and 5 bases from J, with 22 bases between. In DNA, the CDR3 is TGTGCCAGCACCCTTCAGGTGGCGGGGCATGGAGATACGCAGTATTTT. The encoded protein is CASTLQVAGHGDTQYF.

The chain couples TRBV7-9 to TRBJ1-2, with D unresolved. The germline V gene has CDR1 SEHNR and CDR2 FQNEAQ (reference sequence). The V and J ends lost 1 base and 0 bases respectively, with 9 bases between them. This CDR3 is built from 15 residues. The CDR3 sequence: CASSLGRRANYGYTF. The CDR3 DNA reads TGTGCCAGCAGCTTAGGTCGGAGAGCTAACTATGGCTACACCTTC.

This chain connects TRBV5-1 to TRBJ2-7; TRBD2 aligns across 10 bases. V was clipped by 4 bases and J by 2 bases; unmatched bases: 6. Germline V lookup: CDR1 SGHRS, CDR2 YFSETQ. The CDR3 has 15 amino acids. CDR3 nucleotide sequence: TGCGCCAGCAGCATACCAACTAGCGGGACCTACGAGCAGTACTTC. The encoded protein is CASSIPTSGTYEQYF.

This clone was counted a single time. Distinct nucleotide sequences in the sample also encode this CDR3. The chain carries TRBV20-1 and TRBJ2-3; no firm D call. In germline, CDR1 is DFQATT, CDR2 SNEGSKA (reference sequence). V was cut by 1 base and J by 5 bases, with 4 bases left in between. This CDR3 is built from 11 residues. In DNA, the CDR3 is TGCAGTGCTAGAGGTATAGATACGCAGTATTTT. This sequence encodes CSARGIDTQYF.

This chain connects TRBV7-2 to TRBJ2-5; 11 nucleotides line up with TRBD2. V trimming: 5 bases; J trimming: 5 bases; junction bases outside the gene matches: 4. The CDR3 is 14 amino acids. Germline CDR1 is SGHTA and CDR2 is FQGNSA. In nucleotides, the CDR3 is TGTGCCAGCAGCCGACTAGCGGGATTGGAGACCCAGTACTTC. Protein: CASSRLAGLETQYF.

About this clone: Different DNA sequences within this sample yield the same CDR3. The chain carries TRBV20-1 and TRBJ2-7; no reliable D call. V lost 3 bases to trimming and J lost 2 bases, with 5 bases between them. Germline V gene lookup returns CDR1 DFQATT and CDR2 SNEGSKA (reference sequence). This CDR3 contains 11 residues. The chain's CDR3 is CSARVTYEQYF. CDR3 coding DNA: TGCAGTGCTAGGGTCACCTACGAGCAGTACTTC.